Included here is one TCR beta chain sequence, with context. The data were taken from a study of blood T cell repertoires in COVID-19. Study context: Samples taken during acute and convalescent COVID-19 were collected in the United States, Italy and Spain. The analysed material was cDNA or gDNA that came from T cells, B-cell-depleted T cells, or PBMCs.

This CDR3 is 12 amino acids long. The germline CDR1 and CDR2 sequences are LNHDA and SQIVND (reference sequence). V trimming: 5 bases; J trimming: 4 bases; junction bases outside the gene matches: 2. Per the original data handling: Amplifying reference gene primers gave estimates of nucleated cell counts. Libraries were prepared by immunoSEQ multiplex PCR; TCRdb keeps only in-frame clonotypes and omits some of them. The D gene and trimming were derived from the DNA, and the V and J assignments and clone size from that table. The table includes roughly 26,000 clones, 82% detected once. The sample consisted of peripheral blood. This sequence was found in a human donor in a cohort sampled during active COVID-19. J is TRBJ2-7 and V is TRBV19, with 7 nucleotides matching TRBD2. CDR3 bases: TGTGCCAGTAGTGGGGGGGAATACGAGCAGTACTTC. The encoded protein is CASSGGEYEQYF.